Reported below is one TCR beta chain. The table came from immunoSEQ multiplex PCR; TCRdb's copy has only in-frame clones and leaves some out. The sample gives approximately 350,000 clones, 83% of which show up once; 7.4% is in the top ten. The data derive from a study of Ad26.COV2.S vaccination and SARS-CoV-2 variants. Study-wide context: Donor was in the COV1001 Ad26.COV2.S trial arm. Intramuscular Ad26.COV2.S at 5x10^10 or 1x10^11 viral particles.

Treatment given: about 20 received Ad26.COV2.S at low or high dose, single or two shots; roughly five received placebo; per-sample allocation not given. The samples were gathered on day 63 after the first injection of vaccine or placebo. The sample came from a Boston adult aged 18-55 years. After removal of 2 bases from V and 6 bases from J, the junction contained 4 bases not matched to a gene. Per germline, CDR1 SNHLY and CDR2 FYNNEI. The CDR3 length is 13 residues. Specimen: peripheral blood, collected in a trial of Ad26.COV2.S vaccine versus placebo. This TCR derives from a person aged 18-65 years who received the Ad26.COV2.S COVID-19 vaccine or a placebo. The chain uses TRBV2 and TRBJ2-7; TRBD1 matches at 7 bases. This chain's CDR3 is CASSEQGVGEQYF. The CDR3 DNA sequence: TGTGCCAGCAGTGAACAGGGGGTCGGCGAGCAGTACTTC.